This is a list of T cell receptor beta chains from one sample in a study of CD8 T cells in Susac syndrome. TCRdb re-called the immunoSEQ multiplex PCR reads through MiXCR, storing one row per CDR3 protein. Among approximately 120,000 distinct CDR3 sequences listed, 96% were seen once. Sequencing was carried out using CD4+ T cells from PBMCs. The receptors were gathered from a human donor in good health. Both conserved end residues are part of each CDR3. The order of the fields is J gene, CDR3 length, clone size, V gene, D gene, CDR3 protein, CDR3 DNA. The D gene is left open where the match is weak. Expanded clones are given a class, and other clones once, few, many or no size at all.

j_call: TRBJ2-2
cdr3_length: 12
clone_size: -
v_call: TRBV7-2
d_call: -
cdr3_aa: CASSFYTGELFF
cdr3_nt: TGTGCCAGCAGCTTCTACACCGGGGAGCTGTTTTTT

j_call: TRBJ1-2
cdr3_length: 14
clone_size: -
v_call: TRBV5-1
d_call: -
cdr3_aa: CASSQQTTNYGYTF
cdr3_nt: TGCGCCAGCAGCCAACAGACTACTAACTATGGCTACACCTTC

j_call: TRBJ2-5
cdr3_length: 16
clone_size: -
v_call: TRBV7-2
d_call: TRBD2
cdr3_aa: CASSFRSGRGQETQYF
cdr3_nt: TGTGCCAGCAGCTTTCGTAGCGGGAGGGGGCAGGAGACCCAGTACTTC

j_call: TRBJ2-5
cdr3_length: 14
clone_size: -
v_call: TRBV5-1
d_call: -
cdr3_aa: CASSLASPEGTQYF
cdr3_nt: TGCGCCAGCAGCTTGGCCTCGCCGGAAGGGACCCAGTACTTC

j_call: TRBJ2-5
cdr3_length: 14
clone_size: once
v_call: TRBV15
d_call: -
cdr3_aa: CATSFRDSQETQYF
cdr3_nt: TGTGCCACCAGCTTCCGGGACTCGCAAGAGACCCAGTACTTC

j_call: TRBJ1-2
cdr3_length: 13
clone_size: once
v_call: TRBV25-1
d_call: -
cdr3_aa: CASSEIFGGGYTF
cdr3_nt: TGTGCCAGCAGTGAAATATTCGGGGGCGGCTACACCTTC

j_call: TRBJ1-2
cdr3_length: 13
clone_size: -
v_call: TRBV18
d_call: -
cdr3_aa: CASSPQDSGGYTF
cdr3_nt: TGTGCCAGCTCACCCCAGGATAGCGGGGGCTACACCTTC

j_call: TRBJ2-7
cdr3_length: 14
clone_size: -
v_call: TRBV5-4
d_call: TRBD1
cdr3_aa: CASSLKTGPYEQYF
cdr3_nt: TGTGCCAGCAGCTTGAAGACAGGGCCCTACGAGCAGTACTTC

j_call: TRBJ1-2
cdr3_length: 14
clone_size: -
v_call: TRBV9
d_call: -
cdr3_aa: CASSVGTEDYGYTF
cdr3_nt: TGTGCCAGCAGCGTAGGAACGGAAGACTATGGCTACACCTTC

j_call: TRBJ1-1
cdr3_length: 15
clone_size: -
v_call: TRBV5-6
d_call: TRBD1
cdr3_aa: CASSSKGQLNTEAFF
cdr3_nt: TGTGCCAGCAGCTCGAAGGGACAGTTAAACACTGAAGCTTTCTTT

j_call: TRBJ2-5
cdr3_length: 13
clone_size: -
v_call: TRBV27
d_call: -
cdr3_aa: CASSSRTTETQYF
cdr3_nt: TGTGCCAGCAGTTCCCGGACTACGGAGACCCAGTACTTC

j_call: TRBJ2-7
cdr3_length: 14
clone_size: -
v_call: TRBV7-2
d_call: TRBD1
cdr3_aa: CASSLRDRPYEQYF
cdr3_nt: TGTGCCAGCAGCCTCCGGGACAGGCCCTACGAGCAGTACTTC

j_call: TRBJ2-4
cdr3_length: 15
clone_size: -
v_call: TRBV4-3
d_call: -
cdr3_aa: CASSQALRDTSNQYF
cdr3_nt: TGCGCCAGCAGCCAAGCTCTCCGGGACACTTCGAATCAGTACTTC

j_call: TRBJ2-2
cdr3_length: 12
clone_size: -
v_call: TRBV24-1
d_call: -
cdr3_aa: CATSTGIGELFF
cdr3_nt: TGTGCCACCTCCACAGGGATCGGGGAGCTGTTTTTT

j_call: TRBJ2-1
cdr3_length: 11
clone_size: -
v_call: TRBV3-1
d_call: -
cdr3_aa: CASSLLDEQFF
cdr3_nt: TGTGCCAGCAGCCTTCTCGATGAGCAGTTCTTC

j_call: TRBJ1-2
cdr3_length: 16
clone_size: -
v_call: TRBV4-3
d_call: -
cdr3_aa: CASSQDPSGGLAGYTF
cdr3_nt: TGCGCCAGCAGCCAAGATCCCAGCGGGGGCTTAGCCGGCTACACCTTC

j_call: TRBJ2-5
cdr3_length: 16
clone_size: -
v_call: TRBV6-1
d_call: -
cdr3_aa: CASSPPRGNGGETQYF
cdr3_nt: TGTGCCAGCAGTCCACCGCGCGGGAACGGTGGAGAGACCCAGTACTTC

j_call: TRBJ1-5
cdr3_length: 15
clone_size: -
v_call: TRBV15
d_call: -
cdr3_aa: CATRLGLGVGQPQHF
cdr3_nt: TGTGCCACCAGACTTGGTCTCGGGGTGGGTCAGCCCCAGCATTTT

j_call: TRBJ2-7
cdr3_length: 13
clone_size: -
v_call: TRBV5-1
d_call: -
cdr3_aa: CASSLVLGVEQYF
cdr3_nt: TGCGCCAGCAGCTTGGTACTGGGGGTCGAGCAGTACTTC

j_call: TRBJ2-7
cdr3_length: 14
clone_size: -
v_call: TRBV18
d_call: -
cdr3_aa: CASSPRTDSYEQYF
cdr3_nt: TGTGCCAGCTCGCCCAGGACAGATTCCTACGAGCAGTACTTC

j_call: TRBJ2-5
cdr3_length: 11
clone_size: -
v_call: TRBV24-1
d_call: -
cdr3_aa: CATSGGQTQYF
cdr3_nt: TGTGCCACCAGTGGGGGCCAGACCCAGTACTTC

j_call: TRBJ2-7
cdr3_length: 18
clone_size: -
v_call: TRBV29-1
d_call: -
cdr3_aa: CSVSQRWAGRAHSYEQYF
cdr3_nt: TGCAGCGTTTCACAAAGATGGGCAGGTCGGGCCCACTCCTACGAGCAGTACTTC

j_call: TRBJ2-2
cdr3_length: 15
clone_size: once
v_call: TRBV20-1
d_call: TRBD2
cdr3_aa: CSASGPGGNTGELFF
cdr3_nt: TGCAGTGCTAGTGGGCCGGGAGGGAACACCGGGGAGCTGTTTTTT

j_call: TRBJ2-5
cdr3_length: 13
clone_size: -
v_call: TRBV3-1
d_call: -
cdr3_aa: CASSRERGETQYF
cdr3_nt: TGTGCCAGCAGCCGAGAGAGAGGAGAGACCCAGTACTTC

j_call: TRBJ2-7
cdr3_length: 15
clone_size: -
v_call: TRBV20-1
d_call: TRBD2
cdr3_aa: CSAPTSGGAGNEQYF
cdr3_nt: TGCAGTGCTCCAACTAGCGGGGGGGCCGGTAACGAGCAGTACTTC

j_call: TRBJ1-1
cdr3_length: 14
clone_size: -
v_call: TRBV19
d_call: -
cdr3_aa: CAVRAPGMNTEAFF
cdr3_nt: TGTGCCGTACGAGCCCCGGGCATGAACACTGAAGCTTTCTTT

j_call: TRBJ1-5
cdr3_length: 15
clone_size: -
v_call: TRBV6-6
d_call: -
cdr3_aa: CASSLKGTGNQPQHF
cdr3_nt: TGTGCCAGCAGTCTCAAAGGAACAGGTAATCAGCCCCAGCATTTT

j_call: TRBJ1-2
cdr3_length: 14
clone_size: -
v_call: TRBV18
d_call: TRBD1
cdr3_aa: CASSPKGQQYGYTF
cdr3_nt: TGTGCCAGCTCACCAAAGGGACAGCAATATGGCTACACCTTC

j_call: TRBJ1-2
cdr3_length: 14
clone_size: -
v_call: TRBV19
d_call: -
cdr3_aa: CASTPTVPNYGYTF
cdr3_nt: TGTGCCAGTACCCCGACAGTTCCTAACTATGGCTACACCTTC

j_call: TRBJ2-3
cdr3_length: 12
clone_size: few
v_call: TRBV19
d_call: -
cdr3_aa: CASSPTSDTQYF
cdr3_nt: TGTGCCAGTAGTCCAACCTCAGATACGCAGTATTTT